This is a list of T cell receptor beta chains from one sample in a study of OX40 agonist ivuxolimab in advanced cancers. Some clones are missing from TCRdb's copy, which holds only in-frame ones; the method was immunoSEQ multiplex PCR. The sample consists of approximately 76,000 clones, 85% to 90% of them appearing once. The sample consisted of CD4+ or CD8+ T cells sorted from blood, taken in a trial of the OX40 agonist ivuxolimab. The receptors were sampled from an adult with an advanced solid tumor such as melanoma, head and neck, liver or kidney cancer. Both conserved end residues are part of each CDR3. The order of the fields is D gene, clone size, J gene, V gene, CDR3 protein, CDR3 DNA. D genes are given only for firm matches. Clone size, where shown, is once, few, many, or a class for clones that have expanded.

D gene: TRBD1
clone size: .
J gene: TRBJ2-6
V gene: TRBV9
CDR3 protein: CASSVDPGQDTSGANVLTF
CDR3 DNA: TGTGCCAGCAGCGTAGATCCGGGACAGGATACCTCTGGGGCCAACGTCCTGACTTTC

D gene: TRBD2
clone size: few
J gene: TRBJ2-3
V gene: TRBV10-3
CDR3 protein: CAISESTLSGSWTDTQYF
CDR3 DNA: TGTGCCATCAGTGAGTCGACCCTGAGCGGGAGTTGGACAGATACGCAGTATTTT

D gene: .
clone size: .
J gene: TRBJ1-1
V gene: TRBV25-1
CDR3 protein: CASSEWGDWNTEAFF
CDR3 DNA: TGTGCCAGCAGTGAATGGGGGGATTGGAACACTGAAGCTTTCTTT

D gene: .
clone size: .
J gene: TRBJ2-1
V gene: TRBV7-9
CDR3 protein: CASSVGGLSSYNEQFF
CDR3 DNA: TGTGCCAGCAGCGTAGGAGGGCTGAGCTCCTACAATGAGCAGTTCTTC

D gene: TRBD1
clone size: .
J gene: TRBJ2-2
V gene: TRBV19
CDR3 protein: CASSRGQGAGAGELFF
CDR3 DNA: TGTGCCAGTAGCAGGGGACAGGGGGCAGGGGCCGGGGAGCTGTTTTTT

D gene: .
clone size: .
J gene: TRBJ2-3
V gene: TRBV5-1
CDR3 protein: CASSLGGTDTQYF
CDR3 DNA: TGCGCCAGCAGCTTGGGCGGCACAGATACGCAGTATTTT

D gene: .
clone size: .
J gene: TRBJ2-3
V gene: TRBV10-3
CDR3 protein: CAISESLTTDTQYF
CDR3 DNA: TGTGCCATCAGTGAGTCGCTGACGACAGATACGCAGTATTTT

D gene: .
clone size: .
J gene: TRBJ1-4
V gene: TRBV27
CDR3 protein: CASSFDRANEKLFF
CDR3 DNA: TGTGCCAGCAGTTTCGACAGAGCGAATGAAAAACTGTTTTTT

D gene: .
clone size: .
J gene: TRBJ1-5
V gene: TRBV29-1
CDR3 protein: CSVEIGLEQPQHF
CDR3 DNA: TGCAGCGTTGAAATCGGTTTGGAACAGCCCCAGCATTTT

D gene: TRBD1
clone size: once
J gene: TRBJ2-7
V gene: TRBV6-5
CDR3 protein: CASSYDRDYEQYF
CDR3 DNA: TGTGCCAGCAGTTACGACAGGGACTACGAGCAGTACTTC

D gene: TRBD2
clone size: once
J gene: TRBJ2-7
V gene: TRBV2
CDR3 protein: CASNPRSGGSYEQYF
CDR3 DNA: TGTGCCAGCAACCCGAGAAGCGGGGGCTCGTACGAGCAGTACTTC

D gene: TRBD2
clone size: .
J gene: TRBJ2-2
V gene: TRBV9
CDR3 protein: CASSVASGSPGELFF
CDR3 DNA: TGTGCCAGCAGCGTAGCTAGCGGGAGCCCCGGGGAGCTGTTTTTT

D gene: TRBD1
clone size: .
J gene: TRBJ1-1
V gene: TRBV7-9
CDR3 protein: CASKGDRSNTEAFF
CDR3 DNA: TGTGCCAGCAAGGGGGACAGGTCCAACACTGAAGCTTTCTTT

D gene: .
clone size: once
J gene: TRBJ1-3
V gene: TRBV5-4
CDR3 protein: CASSLARNSGNTIYF
CDR3 DNA: TGTGCCAGCAGCTTGGCGCGGAACTCTGGAAACACCATATATTTT

D gene: .
clone size: .
J gene: TRBJ2-6
V gene: TRBV6-1
CDR3 protein: CASSGANVLTF
CDR3 DNA: TGTGCCAGCTCTGGGGCCAACGTCCTGACTTTC

D gene: .
clone size: .
J gene: TRBJ2-2
V gene: TRBV7-2
CDR3 protein: CASSLARPSAGELFF
CDR3 DNA: TGTGCCAGCAGCTTAGCCAGACCTTCGGCCGGGGAGCTGTTTTTT

D gene: TRBD1
clone size: .
J gene: TRBJ1-3
V gene: TRBV5-5
CDR3 protein: CASSKGQDPGNTIYF
CDR3 DNA: TGTGCCAGCAGCAAAGGACAGGACCCTGGAAACACCATATATTTT

D gene: TRBD2
clone size: .
J gene: TRBJ2-3
V gene: TRBV4-1
CDR3 protein: CASSQGPGLAGANTDTQYF
CDR3 DNA: TGCGCCAGCAGCCAAGGGCCGGGACTAGCGGGGGCCAACACAGATACGCAGTATTTT

D gene: .
clone size: .
J gene: TRBJ2-3
V gene: TRBV11-3
CDR3 protein: CASSSSAGTDTQYF
CDR3 DNA: TGTGCCAGCAGCTCATCAGCGGGCACAGATACGCAGTATTTT

D gene: .
clone size: .
J gene: TRBJ2-7
V gene: TRBV2
CDR3 protein: CASSERFGRLPTSYEQYF
CDR3 DNA: TGTGCCAGCAGTGAAAGGTTTGGGAGACTACCGACTTCCTACGAGCAGTACTTC

D gene: .
clone size: .
J gene: TRBJ1-3
V gene: TRBV4-2
CDR3 protein: CASSRGGSGNTIYF
CDR3 DNA: TGTGCCAGCAGCCGAGGGGGGTCTGGAAACACCATATATTTT

D gene: TRBD1
clone size: few
J gene: TRBJ1-2
V gene: TRBV30
CDR3 protein: CAWSFQGDGYTF
CDR3 DNA: TGTGCCTGGAGTTTTCAGGGGGATGGCTACACCTTC

D gene: .
clone size: few
J gene: TRBJ1-1
V gene: TRBV7-9
CDR3 protein: CASSSDRWVLKTEAFF
CDR3 DNA: TGTGCCAGCAGCTCAGACAGGTGGGTTTTGAAGACTGAAGCTTTCTTT

D gene: .
clone size: once
J gene: TRBJ1-5
V gene: TRBV6-5
CDR3 protein: CASSLDGRNQPQHF
CDR3 DNA: TGTGCCAGCAGCCTGGACGGTCGTAATCAGCCCCAGCATTTT

D gene: .
clone size: .
J gene: TRBJ2-1
V gene: TRBV6-1
CDR3 protein: CASSEAFMQGVYNEQFF
CDR3 DNA: TGTGCCAGCAGTGAAGCGTTTATGCAGGGTGTCTACAATGAGCAGTTCTTC

D gene: .
clone size: .
J gene: TRBJ2-1
V gene: TRBV6-1
CDR3 protein: CASSESYNEQFF
CDR3 DNA: TGTGCCAGCAGTGAAAGCTACAATGAGCAGTTCTTC

D gene: .
clone size: .
J gene: TRBJ1-6
V gene: TRBV6-6
CDR3 protein: CASSFGYDSPLHF
CDR3 DNA: TGTGCCAGCAGCTTTGGTTATGATTCACCCCTCCACTTT

D gene: .
clone size: once
J gene: TRBJ1-1
V gene: TRBV11-3
CDR3 protein: CASSLGTANTEAFF
CDR3 DNA: TGTGCCAGCAGCTTAGGCACGGCGAACACTGAAGCTTTCTTT

D gene: .
clone size: .
J gene: TRBJ2-7
V gene: TRBV5-1
CDR3 protein: CASKFDGSYEQYF
CDR3 DNA: TGCGCCAGCAAGTTCGACGGTTCCTACGAGCAGTACTTC

D gene: .
clone size: .
J gene: TRBJ1-1
V gene: TRBV28
CDR3 protein: CASRLNTEAFF
CDR3 DNA: TGTGCCAGCAGGCTGAACACTGAAGCTTTCTTT

D gene: .
clone size: .
J gene: TRBJ2-2
V gene: TRBV7-2
CDR3 protein: CASSLDAIRTGELFF
CDR3 DNA: TGTGCCAGCAGCTTAGATGCAATCCGGACCGGGGAGCTGTTTTTT

D gene: .
clone size: .
J gene: TRBJ1-2
V gene: TRBV7-2
CDR3 protein: CASSFTGYGYTF
CDR3 DNA: TGTGCCAGCAGCTTTACAGGGTATGGCTACACCTTC

D gene: .
clone size: .
J gene: TRBJ2-7
V gene: TRBV4-2
CDR3 protein: CASSQGEQGGREQYF
CDR3 DNA: TGTGCCAGCAGCCAAGGGGAACAGGGAGGGCGCGAGCAGTACTTC

D gene: .
clone size: .
J gene: TRBJ2-5
V gene: TRBV7-2
CDR3 protein: CASSLTYGETQYF
CDR3 DNA: TGTGCCAGCAGCTTAACCTACGGGGAGACCCAGTACTTC

D gene: TRBD2
clone size: .
J gene: TRBJ2-1
V gene: TRBV7-9
CDR3 protein: CASSLGGGPYNEQFF
CDR3 DNA: TGTGCCAGCAGCTTGGGCGGGGGACCTTACAATGAGCAGTTCTTC

D gene: .
clone size: .
J gene: TRBJ1-5
V gene: TRBV6-1
CDR3 protein: CASSDGWPQHF
CDR3 DNA: TGTGCCAGCAGTGACGGGTGGCCCCAGCATTTT

D gene: .
clone size: .
J gene: TRBJ1-5
V gene: TRBV6-1
CDR3 protein: CASSGYRASNQPQHF
CDR3 DNA: TGTGCCAGCAGTGGTTACAGGGCGTCGAATCAGCCCCAGCATTTT

D gene: .
clone size: .
J gene: TRBJ1-5
V gene: TRBV6-6
CDR3 protein: CASKRTNQPQHF
CDR3 DNA: TGTGCCAGCAAGAGGACTAATCAGCCCCAGCATTTT

D gene: .
clone size: once
J gene: TRBJ1-2
V gene: TRBV9
CDR3 protein: CASSVTGGAGYGYTF
CDR3 DNA: TGTGCCAGCAGCGTCACTGGGGGCGCGGGCTATGGCTACACCTTC

D gene: .
clone size: .
J gene: TRBJ2-7
V gene: TRBV7-2
CDR3 protein: CASSLVDTLYEQYF
CDR3 DNA: TGTGCCAGCAGCTTAGTAGACACACTCTACGAGCAGTACTTC

D gene: .
clone size: .
J gene: TRBJ2-5
V gene: TRBV7-8
CDR3 protein: CASSFIRGTQYF
CDR3 DNA: TGTGCCAGCAGCTTTATACGAGGGACCCAGTACTTC

D gene: .
clone size: .
J gene: TRBJ1-3
V gene: TRBV7-9
CDR3 protein: CASSLTGGAGNTIYF
CDR3 DNA: TGTGCCAGCAGTCTGACGGGTGGAGCTGGAAACACCATATATTTT

D gene: TRBD1
clone size: .
J gene: TRBJ2-6
V gene: TRBV19
CDR3 protein: CASSITGDTGANVLTF
CDR3 DNA: TGTGCCAGTAGTATCACAGGGGACACTGGGGCCAACGTCCTGACTTTC

D gene: .
clone size: .
J gene: TRBJ1-5
V gene: TRBV7-2
CDR3 protein: CASSLEGRTGYSNQPQHF
CDR3 DNA: TGTGCCAGCAGCTTAGAGGGTAGAACAGGGTATAGCAATCAGCCCCAGCATTTT

D gene: TRBD2
clone size: .
J gene: TRBJ2-3
V gene: TRBV2
CDR3 protein: CASSERGFPDTQYF
CDR3 DNA: TGTGCCAGCAGTGAGCGGGGGTTCCCAGATACGCAGTATTTT

D gene: .
clone size: .
J gene: TRBJ1-2
V gene: TRBV6-6
CDR3 protein: CASSYAGDGYTF
CDR3 DNA: TGTGCCAGCAGTTATGCGGGGGATGGCTACACCTTC

D gene: .
clone size: .
J gene: TRBJ1-4
V gene: TRBV18
CDR3 protein: CASSPPHGEKLFF
CDR3 DNA: TGTGCCAGCTCACCACCCCACGGGGAAAAACTGTTTTTT

D gene: TRBD2
clone size: .
J gene: TRBJ2-3
V gene: TRBV29-1
CDR3 protein: CSAWTSGSTDTQYF
CDR3 DNA: TGCAGCGCCTGGACTAGCGGGAGCACAGATACGCAGTATTTT

D gene: .
clone size: .
J gene: TRBJ1-3
V gene: TRBV7-9
CDR3 protein: CASSPSGWDSGNTIYF
CDR3 DNA: TGTGCCAGCAGCCCCTCGGGATGGGACTCTGGAAACACCATATATTTT

D gene: .
clone size: .
J gene: TRBJ2-2
V gene: TRBV7-9
CDR3 protein: CASSLSPLNTGELFF
CDR3 DNA: TGTGCCAGCAGCTTATCCCCTCTGAACACCGGGGAGCTGTTTTTT

D gene: .
clone size: once
J gene: TRBJ2-5
V gene: TRBV4-2
CDR3 protein: CASSHEQGSGETQYF
CDR3 DNA: TGTGCCAGCAGCCACGAACAGGGATCGGGAGAGACCCAGTACTTC

D gene: .
clone size: .
J gene: TRBJ2-6
V gene: TRBV7-9
CDR3 protein: CATQGPVGANVLTF
CDR3 DNA: TGTGCCACGCAGGGTCCGGTTGGGGCCAACGTCCTGACTTTC

D gene: TRBD1
clone size: .
J gene: TRBJ1-1
V gene: TRBV6-4
CDR3 protein: CASRRQGGLENTEAFF
CDR3 DNA: TGTGCCAGCAGGCGGCAGGGGGGATTAGAGAACACTGAAGCTTTCTTT

D gene: TRBD2
clone size: .
J gene: TRBJ2-4
V gene: TRBV18
CDR3 protein: CASSTAGTAKNIQYF
CDR3 DNA: TGTGCCAGCTCTACAGCGGGGACGGCCAAAAACATTCAGTACTTC

D gene: .
clone size: once
J gene: TRBJ1-5
V gene: TRBV19
CDR3 protein: CASSIEGKVGQPQHF
CDR3 DNA: TGTGCCAGTAGTATAGAAGGGAAGGTAGGTCAGCCCCAGCATTTT

D gene: TRBD1
clone size: .
J gene: TRBJ2-2
V gene: TRBV7-2
CDR3 protein: CASSLAPGGYTGELFF
CDR3 DNA: TGTGCCAGCAGCTTAGCTCCAGGGGGCTACACCGGGGAGCTGTTTTTT

D gene: TRBD2
clone size: .
J gene: TRBJ2-1
V gene: TRBV4-2
CDR3 protein: CASSQDWREGRNEQFF
CDR3 DNA: TGTGCCAGCAGCCAAGACTGGCGGGAGGGCAGGAATGAGCAGTTCTTC

D gene: TRBD1
clone size: .
J gene: TRBJ1-1
V gene: TRBV6-5
CDR3 protein: CASHKQGANTEAFF
CDR3 DNA: TGTGCCAGCCACAAACAGGGGGCGAACACTGAAGCTTTCTTT